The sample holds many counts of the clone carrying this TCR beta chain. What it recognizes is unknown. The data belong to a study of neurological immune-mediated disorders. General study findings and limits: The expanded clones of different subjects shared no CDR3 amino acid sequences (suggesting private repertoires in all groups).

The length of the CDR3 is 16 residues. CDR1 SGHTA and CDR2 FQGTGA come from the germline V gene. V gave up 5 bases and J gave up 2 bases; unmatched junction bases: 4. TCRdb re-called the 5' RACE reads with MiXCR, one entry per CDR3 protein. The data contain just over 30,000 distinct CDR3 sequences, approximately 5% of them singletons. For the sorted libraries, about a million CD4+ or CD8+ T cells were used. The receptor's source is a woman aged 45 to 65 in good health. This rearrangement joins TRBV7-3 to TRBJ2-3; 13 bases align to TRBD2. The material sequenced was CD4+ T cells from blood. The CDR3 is CASSRTSGGATDTQYF. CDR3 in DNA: TGTGCCAGCAGCCGAACTAGCGGGGGGGCCACAGATACGCAGTATTTT.